Detailed here is one T cell receptor (beta chain). Its target is unknown. This entry comes from a study of T cell responses to AZD1222 COVID-19 vaccine. The protocol was immunoSEQ multiplex PCR, while the TCRdb copy is restricted to in-frame clones and leaves out a portion. Among roughly 100,000 clones listed, roughly 93% were seen once. CDR3 length: 14 residues. Germline-derived CDR1 and CDR2 are SGHTA and FQGNSA. V shed 1 base and J shed 6 bases, with 11 bases lying between them. Regarding the study as a whole: Mapped onto spike, vaccine-associated CD4 TCRs spanned it and were dominant at 160-218 and 743-854.

The J gene is TRBJ2-3, the V gene TRBV7-2, with D hard to call. The receptor was derived from an adult in good health. The source was peripheral blood, collected on day 0 of AZD1222 vaccination. The CDR3 spells CASSLGRTRDTQYF. CDR3 coding DNA: TGTGCCAGCAGCTTAGGACGGACGCGTGATACGCAGTATTTT.